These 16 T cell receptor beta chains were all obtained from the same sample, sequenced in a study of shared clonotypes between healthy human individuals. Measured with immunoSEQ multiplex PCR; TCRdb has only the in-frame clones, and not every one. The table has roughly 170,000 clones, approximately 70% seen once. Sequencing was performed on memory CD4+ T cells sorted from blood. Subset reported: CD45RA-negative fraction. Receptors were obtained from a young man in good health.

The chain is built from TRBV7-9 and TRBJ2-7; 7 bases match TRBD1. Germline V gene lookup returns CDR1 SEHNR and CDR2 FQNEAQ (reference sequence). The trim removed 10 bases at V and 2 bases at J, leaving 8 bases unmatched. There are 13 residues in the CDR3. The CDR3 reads CATDRVGTYEQYF. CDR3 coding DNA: TGTGCCACAGACAGGGTAGGGACCTACGAGCAGTACTTC.

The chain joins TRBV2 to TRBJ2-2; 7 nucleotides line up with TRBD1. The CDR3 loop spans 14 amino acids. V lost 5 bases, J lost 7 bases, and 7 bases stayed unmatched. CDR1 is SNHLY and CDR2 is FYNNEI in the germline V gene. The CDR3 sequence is CASSPTRQGGELFF. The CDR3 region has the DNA TGTGCCAGCAGTCCCACCAGACAGGGCGGGGAGCTGTTTTTT.

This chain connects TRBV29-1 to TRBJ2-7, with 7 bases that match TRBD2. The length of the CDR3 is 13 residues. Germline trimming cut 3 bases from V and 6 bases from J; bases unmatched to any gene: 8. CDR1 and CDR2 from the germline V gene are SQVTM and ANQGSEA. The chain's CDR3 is CSVDFPGGGEQYF. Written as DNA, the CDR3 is TGCAGCGTTGACTTCCCCGGCGGGGGCGAGCAGTACTTC.

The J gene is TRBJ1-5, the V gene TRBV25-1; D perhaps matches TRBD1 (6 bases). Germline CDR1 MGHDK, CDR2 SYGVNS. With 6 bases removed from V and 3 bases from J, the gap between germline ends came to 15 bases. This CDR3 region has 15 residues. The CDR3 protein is CASSSTGGVNQPQHF. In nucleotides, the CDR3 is TGTGCCAGCAGCTCCACGGGGGGCGTCAATCAGCCCCAGCATTTT. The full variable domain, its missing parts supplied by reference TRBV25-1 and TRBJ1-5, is EADIYQTPRYLVIGTGKKITLECSQTMGHDKMYWYQQDPGMELHLIHYSYGVNSTEKGDLSSESTVSRIRTEHFPLTLESARPSHTSQYLCASSSTGGVNQPQHFGDGTRLSIL.

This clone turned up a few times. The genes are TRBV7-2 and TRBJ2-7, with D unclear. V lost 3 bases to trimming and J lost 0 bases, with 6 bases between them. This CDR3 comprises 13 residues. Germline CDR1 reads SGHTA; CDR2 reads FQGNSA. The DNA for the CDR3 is TGTGCCAGCAGCTTTGGGCCCTCCTACGAGCAGTACTTC. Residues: CASSFGPSYEQYF.

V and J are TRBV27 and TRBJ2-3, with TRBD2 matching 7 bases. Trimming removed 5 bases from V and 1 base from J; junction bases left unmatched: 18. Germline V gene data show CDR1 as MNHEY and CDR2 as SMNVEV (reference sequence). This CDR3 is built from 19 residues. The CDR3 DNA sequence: TGTGCCAGCAGTCTTGGACTAGAGGGTGGTTTCCGCGGCACAGATACGCAGTATTTT. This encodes CASSLGLEGGFRGTDTQYF.

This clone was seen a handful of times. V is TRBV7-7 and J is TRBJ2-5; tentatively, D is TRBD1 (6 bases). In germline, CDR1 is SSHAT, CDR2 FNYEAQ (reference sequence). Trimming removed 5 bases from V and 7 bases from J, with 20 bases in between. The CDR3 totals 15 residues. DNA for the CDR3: TGTGCCAGCAGCCCCCGTCCAGGGGATGGGGTGACCCAGTACTTC. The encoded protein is CASSPRPGDGVTQYF.

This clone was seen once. CDR3: CSASNRGSNEQFF. As DNA, the CDR3 is TGCAGCGCTTCCAATCGCGGGAGCAATGAGCAGTTCTTC. The chain joins TRBV29-1 to TRBJ2-1, with TRBD2 matching over 7 bases. With 7 bases clipped from V and 6 bases from J, the junction kept 9 bases outside the gene matches. CDR3 size: 13 residues. Per germline, CDR1 SQVTM and CDR2 ANQGSEA.

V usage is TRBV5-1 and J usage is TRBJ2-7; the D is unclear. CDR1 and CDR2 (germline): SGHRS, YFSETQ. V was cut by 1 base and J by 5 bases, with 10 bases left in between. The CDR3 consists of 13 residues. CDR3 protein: CASSLYGSNEQYF. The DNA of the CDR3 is TGCGCCAGCAGCTTGTACGGTAGTAACGAGCAGTACTTC.

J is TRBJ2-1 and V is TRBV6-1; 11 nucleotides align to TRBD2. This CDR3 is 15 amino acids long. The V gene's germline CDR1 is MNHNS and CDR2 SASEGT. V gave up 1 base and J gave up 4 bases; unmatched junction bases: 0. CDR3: CASSEVAGGYNEQFF. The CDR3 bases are TGTGCCAGCAGTGAAGTAGCGGGAGGGTACAATGAGCAGTTCTTC.

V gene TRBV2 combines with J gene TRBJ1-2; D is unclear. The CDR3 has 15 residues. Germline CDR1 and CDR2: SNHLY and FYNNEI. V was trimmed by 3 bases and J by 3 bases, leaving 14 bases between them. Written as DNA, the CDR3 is TGTGCCAGCAGTGAGCCGGGAAGCCAGGACTATGGCTACACCTTC. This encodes CASSEPGSQDYGYTF.

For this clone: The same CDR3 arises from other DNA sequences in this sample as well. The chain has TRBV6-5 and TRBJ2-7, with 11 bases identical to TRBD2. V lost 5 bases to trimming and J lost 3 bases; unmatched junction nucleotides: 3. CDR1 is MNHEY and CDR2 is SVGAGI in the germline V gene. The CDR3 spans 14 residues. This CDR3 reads CASSPGTSGYEQYF. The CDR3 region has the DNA TGTGCCAGCAGTCCTGGGACTAGCGGCTACGAGCAGTACTTC.

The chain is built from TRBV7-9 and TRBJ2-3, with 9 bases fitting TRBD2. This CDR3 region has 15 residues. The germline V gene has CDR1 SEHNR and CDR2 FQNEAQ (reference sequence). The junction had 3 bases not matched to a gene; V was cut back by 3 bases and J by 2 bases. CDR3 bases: TGTGCCAGCAGCTTGACTAGCGGTAACACAGATACGCAGTATTTT. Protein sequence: CASSLTSGNTDTQYF.

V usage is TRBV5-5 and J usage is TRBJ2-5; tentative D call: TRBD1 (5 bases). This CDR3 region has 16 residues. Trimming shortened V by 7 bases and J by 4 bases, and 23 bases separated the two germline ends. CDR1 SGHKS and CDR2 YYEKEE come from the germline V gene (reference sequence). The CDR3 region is CASFRYGAAKGETQYF. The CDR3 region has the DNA TGTGCCAGCTTCCGGTATGGGGCGGCGAAGGGAGAGACCCAGTACTTC.

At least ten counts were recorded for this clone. The CDR3 DNA reads as TGCGCCAGCAGCCAAGCCGACAGCGGCAATCAGCCCCAGCATTTT. Translation gives CASSQADSGNQPQHF. The rearrangement joins TRBV4-1 to TRBJ1-5; D might be TRBD1 (5 bases). Germline V CDR1 and CDR2: MGHRA, YSYEKL. Trimming removed 1 base from V and 2 bases from J, with 9 bases in between. CDR3 length: 15 residues.

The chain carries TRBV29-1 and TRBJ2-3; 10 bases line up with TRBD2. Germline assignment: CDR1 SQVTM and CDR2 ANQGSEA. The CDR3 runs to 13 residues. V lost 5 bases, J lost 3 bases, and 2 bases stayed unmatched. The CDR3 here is CSVSGRGTDTQYF. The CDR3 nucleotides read TGCAGCGTTAGCGGGAGGGGGACAGATACGCAGTATTTT.